This T cell receptor beta chain originates from a study of beta chain features in type 1 diabetes. What was sequenced were expressed TCRB transcripts, since all of the isolated RNA had been reverse transcribed. Produced via immunoSEQ multiplex PCR; TCRdb's table is partial and in-frame only. The data contain a few hundred thousand clones, around 22% of them singletons. In this sample, this clone turned up a few times. Its antigen is not identified. General observations from the study: In every one of the four CD4+ subsets, TCRB CDR3s were moderately but significantly shorter in Type 1 diabetes patients.

The sequencing input was naive CD4+ T cells from blood. This receptor was obtained from a woman aged 30 to 39 with type 1 diabetes.

The CDR3 coding sequence is TGCGCCAGCCCGACAGGGGAGGACGAGCAGTACTTC. This sequence encodes CASPTGEDEQYF. The rearrangement links TRBV5-1 to TRBJ2-7; TRBD1 agrees at 8 bases. Germline CDR1 reads SGHRS; CDR2 reads YFSETQ. The CDR3 is 12 residues long. The V and J ends lost 7 bases and 5 bases, in that order; junction bases with no gene match: 5.